The clone carrying this TCR beta chain occurred a few times. No antigen is known for it. The data originate from a study of response to subunit inactivated influenza vaccine. A single record per CDR3 protein comes from TCRdb applying MiXCR to the RT-PCR reads. Here the sample spans approximately 570,000 distinct CDR3 sequences, roughly 8.2% being singletons. The germline V gene has CDR1 MNHEY and CDR2 SVGEGT. The V gene lost 6 bases and the J gene lost 0 bases, with 29 bases spanning the gap. The CDR3 covers 20 residues. Study-level points and caveats: Authors proposed each seasonal influenza vaccination draws in few new T cells.

This sequence was found in a man aged 50 to 69 who received an inactivated influenza vaccine. The chain links TRBV6-2 or TRBV6-3 to TRBJ2-5; tentative D call: TRBD1 (6 bases). This specimen consisted of PBMCs from blood, obtained roughly 24 months after vaccination. The CDR3 protein is CASSGNRDMQRRAYQETQYF. In DNA form, the CDR3 reads TGTGCCAGCAGCGGGAACCGGGACATGCAGCGGCGGGCGTACCAAGAGACCCAGTACTTC.